This TCR beta chain comes out of a study of regulatory T cells in long-lasting Graves disease. Germline-derived CDR1 and CDR2 are MNHNS and SASEGT. The CDR3 totals 16 residues. Trimming cost V 8 bases and J 5 bases; bases outside gene matches: 16. CDR3 regions were amplified by Arm-PCR using iRepertoire HTBI primers to build TCR beta libraries. TCRdb passed the multiplex PCR reads through MiXCR, listing each CDR3 protein once. This table holds approximately 480,000 distinct CDR3 sequences, 15% to 20% found once. This clonotype was observed a few times. The sample's time point: newly diagnosed GD, antithyroid drugs for less than 3 months. Isolated PBMC RNA provided the starting material for the TCR library. Another study also made use of these data, one on T cells in Graves' hyperthyroidism and ophthalmopathy.

The sample in question was peripheral blood mononuclear cells (PBMCs), obtained at new diagnosis, from a patient treated with antithyroid drugs. The TCR sequence derives from a man in his forties or fifties with Graves disease. The chain recombines TRBV6-1 with TRBJ2-3, with TRBD2 matching 7 bases. The CDR3 DNA follows: TGTGCCAGCGGGGGACGGGGGAGGGCCGGTGGAGATACGCAGTATTTT. Protein: CASGGRGRAGGDTQYF.